These T cell receptor beta chains were read from a single sample in a study of human T cells and chemical hapten exposure. TCRdb processed the RACE reads anew with MiXCR; each CDR3 protein has one entry. This table has approximately 95,000 distinct CDR3 sequences, about 10% appearing once. The source was whole blood, collected in connection with sensitization to the hapten diphenylcyclopropenone (DPC). The receptors here all came from a woman between 35 and 50 years old with alopecia areata. Some clones in this sample may be carry-over from other donors' samples. Each CDR3 is given with its conserved first and last residue. A D gene is named only where the DNA matches it firmly. Not all rows give a size; the values are once, few, many and, for expanded clones, a class.

CDR3 length: 13
J gene: TRBJ1-2
clone size: many
V gene: TRBV3-1
D gene: TRBD1
CDR3 protein: CASSPARGGGYTF
CDR3 DNA: TGTGCCAGCAGCCCCGCCCGAGGGGGCGGCTACACCTTC

CDR3 length: 14
J gene: TRBJ1-1
clone size: many
V gene: TRBV10-3
D gene: .
CDR3 protein: CAISESGMNTEAFF
CDR3 DNA: TGTGCCATCAGTGAGTCTGGGATGAACACTGAAGCTTTCTTT

CDR3 length: 18
J gene: TRBJ2-3
clone size: .
V gene: TRBV7-9
D gene: .
CDR3 protein: CASSKTRQGLGTSDTQYF
CDR3 DNA: TGTGCCAGCAGCAAAACCCGACAGGGCCTGGGGACTTCAGATACGCAGTATTTT

CDR3 length: 15
J gene: TRBJ2-5
clone size: few
V gene: TRBV9
D gene: .
CDR3 protein: CASSETTRTLETQYF
CDR3 DNA: TGTGCCAGCAGCGAGACGACTAGGACTTTAGAGACCCAGTACTTC

CDR3 length: 15
J gene: TRBJ1-5
clone size: many
V gene: TRBV6-6
D gene: .
CDR3 protein: CASSPTTDLRRPQHF
CDR3 DNA: TGTGCCAGCAGTCCTACGACAGACCTCAGGAGGCCCCAGCATTTT

CDR3 length: 17
J gene: TRBJ1-1
clone size: .
V gene: TRBV4-2
D gene: .
CDR3 protein: CASSQERIGTPYTEAFF
CDR3 DNA: TGTGCCAGCAGCCAAGAAAGGATCGGGACACCATACACTGAAGCTTTCTTT

CDR3 length: 15
J gene: TRBJ2-3
clone size: many
V gene: TRBV12-3/TRBV12-4
D gene: .
CDR3 protein: CASSLRGRGTDTQYF
CDR3 DNA: TGTGCCAGCAGTCTCAGGGGGCGGGGGACAGATACGCAGTATTTT

CDR3 length: 16
J gene: TRBJ2-2
clone size: few
V gene: TRBV9
D gene: .
CDR3 protein: CASSVDPGSNTGELFF
CDR3 DNA: TGTGCCAGCAGCGTAGATCCAGGTTCGAACACCGGGGAGCTGTTTTTT

CDR3 length: 16
J gene: TRBJ1-1
clone size: .
V gene: TRBV5-4
D gene: .
CDR3 protein: CASSLMGGGENTEAFF
CDR3 DNA: TGTGCCAGCAGCTTGATGGGCGGGGGGGAAAACACTGAAGCTTTCTTT

CDR3 length: 14
J gene: TRBJ2-7
clone size: .
V gene: TRBV5-1
D gene: .
CDR3 protein: CASSLRDTGYEQYF
CDR3 DNA: TGCGCCAGCAGCTTGCGGGACACCGGCTACGAGCAGTACTTC

CDR3 length: 15
J gene: TRBJ2-1
clone size: few
V gene: TRBV10-1
D gene: TRBD2
CDR3 protein: CASSGGTSGYNEQFF
CDR3 DNA: TGCGCCAGCAGTGGGGGGACTAGCGGCTACAATGAGCAGTTCTTC

CDR3 length: 14
J gene: TRBJ2-2
clone size: many
V gene: TRBV9
D gene: TRBD2
CDR3 protein: CASSLRGGTGELFF
CDR3 DNA: TGTGCCAGCAGCTTACGGGGGGGCACCGGGGAGCTGTTTTTT

CDR3 length: 15
J gene: TRBJ2-1
clone size: .
V gene: TRBV5-5
D gene: .
CDR3 protein: CASSLGSESYNEQFF
CDR3 DNA: TGTGCCAGCAGCTTGGGCAGCGAATCCTACAATGAGCAGTTCTTC

CDR3 length: 16
J gene: TRBJ2-3
clone size: many
V gene: TRBV20-1
D gene: TRBD2
CDR3 protein: CSAREASGGGTDTQYF
CDR3 DNA: TGCAGTGCTAGAGAGGCTAGCGGGGGGGGCACAGATACGCAGTATTTT

CDR3 length: 15
J gene: TRBJ2-4
clone size: many
V gene: TRBV6-2/TRBV6-3
D gene: .
CDR3 protein: CATGDWNSGTDIQYF
CDR3 DNA: TGTGCCACCGGAGACTGGAACTCCGGGACGGACATTCAGTACTTC

CDR3 length: 15
J gene: TRBJ1-2
clone size: many
V gene: TRBV18
D gene: TRBD1
CDR3 protein: CASSPSGTETYGYTF
CDR3 DNA: TGTGCCAGCTCACCCTCCGGGACAGAAACCTATGGCTACACCTTC